One sample yielded the 4 T cell receptor beta chains listed below, sequenced in a study of blood T cell repertoires in COVID-19. Generated by immunoSEQ multiplex PCR, the TCRdb table keeps only in-frame clones and is missing some. The table records around 180,000 clones, approximately 86% of them present only once. Sequencing was performed on peripheral blood. The receptor source for this set is a woman in her twenties or thirties with active or convalescent COVID-19.

In the case of this clone: One end of the junction is discordant with germline, which a read error may explain. J is TRBJ2-7 and V is TRBV10-3; TRBD2 aligns across 7 bases. This CDR3 comprises 16 residues. Germline values: CDR1 ENHRY, CDR2 SYGVKD. The CDR3 loop reads CAISESGSGNSYEQYF. CDR3 DNA: TGTGCAATCAGTGAGTCAGGAAGCGGGAACAGCTACGAGCAGTACTTC.

The chain uses TRBV18 and TRBJ2-7; 12 nucleotides agree with TRBD2. Germline V gives CDR1 KGHSH, CDR2 LQKENI. With 2 bases clipped from V and 3 bases from J, the junction kept 2 bases outside the gene matches. The CDR3 spans 15 residues. The CDR3 DNA is TGTGCCAGCTCACCAGGGACTAGCGGGCACTACGAGCAGTACTTC. It translates to CASSPGTSGHYEQYF.

J is TRBJ1-5 and V is TRBV7-8; TRBD1 matches 7 bases. The V and J ends lost 5 bases and 0 bases, in that order; junction bases with no gene match: 13. Germline V gives CDR1 SGHVS, CDR2 FQNEAQ. This CDR3 comprises 18 residues. DNA for the CDR3: TGTGCCAGCAGCCTCCGCGGGACAGACTCCTATAGCAATCAGCCCCAGCATTTT. It is translated as CASSLRGTDSYSNQPQHF.

V gene TRBV28 combines with J gene TRBJ1-5; D is uncertain. V was cut by 2 bases and J by 10 bases, with 18 bases left in between. This CDR3 is built from 15 residues. The germline gives CDR1 MDHEN, CDR2 SYDVKM. The DNA for the CDR3 is TGTGCCAGCAGTTTAACAGAGAGCTATCAGTCCCCCCAGCATTTT. Amino acid sequence: CASSLTESYQSPQHF.